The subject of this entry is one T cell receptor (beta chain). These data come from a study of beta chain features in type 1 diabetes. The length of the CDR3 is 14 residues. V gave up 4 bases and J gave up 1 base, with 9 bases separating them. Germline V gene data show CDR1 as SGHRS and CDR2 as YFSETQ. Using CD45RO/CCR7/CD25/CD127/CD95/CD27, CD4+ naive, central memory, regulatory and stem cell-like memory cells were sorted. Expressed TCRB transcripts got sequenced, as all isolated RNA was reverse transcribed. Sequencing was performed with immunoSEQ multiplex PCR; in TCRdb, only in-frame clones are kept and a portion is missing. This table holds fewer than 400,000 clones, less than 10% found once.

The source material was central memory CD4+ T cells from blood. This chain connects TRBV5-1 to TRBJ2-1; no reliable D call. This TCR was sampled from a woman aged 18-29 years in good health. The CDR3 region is CASSEEWSYNEQFF. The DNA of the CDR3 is TGCGCCAGCAGCGAAGAGTGGTCCTACAATGAGCAGTTCTTC.